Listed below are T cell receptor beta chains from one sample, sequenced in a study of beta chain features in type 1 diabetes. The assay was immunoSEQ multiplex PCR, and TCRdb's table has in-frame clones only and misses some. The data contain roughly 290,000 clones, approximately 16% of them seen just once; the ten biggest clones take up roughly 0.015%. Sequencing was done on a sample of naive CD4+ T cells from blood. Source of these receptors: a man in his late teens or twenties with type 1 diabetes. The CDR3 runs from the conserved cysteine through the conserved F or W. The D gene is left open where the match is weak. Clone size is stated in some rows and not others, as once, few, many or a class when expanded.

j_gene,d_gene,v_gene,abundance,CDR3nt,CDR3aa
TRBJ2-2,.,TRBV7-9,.,TGTGCCAGCAGCTTAGGTTGGCCTGTCGACAGGGAGCTGTTTTTT,CASSLGWPVDRELFF
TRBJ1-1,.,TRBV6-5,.,TGTGCCAGCAGTACAGGGCGTAGGGCTTTCTTT,CASSTGRRAFF
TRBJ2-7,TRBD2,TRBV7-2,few,TGTGCCAGCAGCCCCAGATCTAGCGGGGGGCCCCCCTACGAGCAGTACTTC,CASSPRSSGGPPYEQYF
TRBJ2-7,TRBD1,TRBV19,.,TGTGCCAGTCGCCGGGACAGAAGCTCCTACGAGCAGTACTTC,CASRRDRSSYEQYF
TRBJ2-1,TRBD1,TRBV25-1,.,TGTGCCAGCAGTGAGCCCGGGACAGGGGACAATGAGCAGTTCTTC,CASSEPGTGDNEQFF
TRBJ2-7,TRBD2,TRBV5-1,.,TGCGCCAGCAGCTTGAGTAGCGGGCCTCGAGAGCAGTACTTC,CASSLSSGPREQYF
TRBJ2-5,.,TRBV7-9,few,TGTGCCAGCAGCTTAGTAGGCGGGAAAGAGACCCAGTACTTC,CASSLVGGKETQYF
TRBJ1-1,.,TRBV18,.,TGTGCCAGCTCACCAGGACAGTCATCAGAGGAAGCTTTCTTT,CASSPGQSSEEAFF
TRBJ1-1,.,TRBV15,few,TGTGCCACCAGCAGAGACCGGGGGGGGATGGACACTGAAGCTTTCTTT,CATSRDRGGMDTEAFF
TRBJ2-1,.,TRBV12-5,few,TGTGCTAGTGGTTTGGTAGTTGGCTCTGATGGCAATGAGCAGTTCTTC,CASGLVVGSDGNEQFF
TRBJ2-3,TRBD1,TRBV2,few,TGTGCCAGCAGTGAAGGAGGGGACAGGCAGGGGTATTTT,CASSEGGDRQGYF